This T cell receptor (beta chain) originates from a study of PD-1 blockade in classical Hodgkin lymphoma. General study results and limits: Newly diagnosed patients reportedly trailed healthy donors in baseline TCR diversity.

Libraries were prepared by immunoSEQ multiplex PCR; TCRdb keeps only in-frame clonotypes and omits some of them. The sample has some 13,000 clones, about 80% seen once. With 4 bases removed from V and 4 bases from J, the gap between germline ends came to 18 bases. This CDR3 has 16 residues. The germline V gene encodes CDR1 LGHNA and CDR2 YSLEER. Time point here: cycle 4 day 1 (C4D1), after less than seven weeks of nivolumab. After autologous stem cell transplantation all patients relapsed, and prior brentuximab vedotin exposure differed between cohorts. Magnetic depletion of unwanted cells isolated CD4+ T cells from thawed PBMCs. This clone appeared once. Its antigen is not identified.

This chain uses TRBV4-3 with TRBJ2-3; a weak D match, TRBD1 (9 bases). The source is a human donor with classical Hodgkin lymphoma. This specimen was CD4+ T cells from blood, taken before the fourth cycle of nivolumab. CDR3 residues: CASSLRGGQGPDTQYF. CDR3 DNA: TGCGCCAGCAGCCTCCGGGGGGGACAGGGACCAGATACGCAGTATTTT.